The clone carrying this T cell receptor (beta chain) appeared a few times. Via MiXCR, TCRdb re-called the RT-PCR reads, giving one row per CDR3 protein. The sample holds about 210,000 distinct CDR3 sequences, about 37% seen once. This record comes from a study of patients and donors after allogeneic stem cell transplantation. Trimming took 11 bases from V and 0 from J, leaving 14 bases between them. The CDR3 contains 14 residues. Germline V gene sequence: CDR1 ENHRY, CDR2 SYGVKD. The sequenced sample was blood, either unsorted or a sorted T cell fraction (not recorded which). This receptor was obtained from a human donor who was either an allogeneic HSCT recipient or a stem cell or donor lymphocyte infusion donor (not recorded which). It is not recorded whose cells these are; they may come from a transplant donor. V gene TRBV10-3 combines with J gene TRBJ1-5; maybe TRBD1 (5 bases). CDR3 sequence: CAVGGAVSNQPQHF. The CDR3 DNA is TGTGCCGTGGGCGGGGCAGTTAGCAATCAGCCCCAGCATTTT.